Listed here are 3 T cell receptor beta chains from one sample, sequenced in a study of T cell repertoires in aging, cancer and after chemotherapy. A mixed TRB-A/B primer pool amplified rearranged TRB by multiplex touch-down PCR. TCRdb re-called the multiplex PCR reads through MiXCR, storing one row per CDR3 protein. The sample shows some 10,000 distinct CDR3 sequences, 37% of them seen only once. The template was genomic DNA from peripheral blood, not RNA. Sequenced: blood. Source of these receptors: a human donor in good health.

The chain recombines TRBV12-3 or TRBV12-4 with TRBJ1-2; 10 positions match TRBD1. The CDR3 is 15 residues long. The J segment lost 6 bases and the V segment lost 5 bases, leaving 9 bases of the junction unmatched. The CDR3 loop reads CASSHPDRGGDGYTF. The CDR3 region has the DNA TGTGCCAGCAGTCACCCGGACAGGGGGGGAGATGGCTACACCTTC.

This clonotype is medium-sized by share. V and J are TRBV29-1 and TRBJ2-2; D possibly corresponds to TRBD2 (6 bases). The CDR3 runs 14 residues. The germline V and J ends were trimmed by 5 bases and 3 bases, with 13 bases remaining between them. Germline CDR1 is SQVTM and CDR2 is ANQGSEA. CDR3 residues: CSVKGRWDTGELFF. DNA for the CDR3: TGCAGCGTTAAAGGGAGGTGGGACACCGGGGAGCTGTTTTTT.

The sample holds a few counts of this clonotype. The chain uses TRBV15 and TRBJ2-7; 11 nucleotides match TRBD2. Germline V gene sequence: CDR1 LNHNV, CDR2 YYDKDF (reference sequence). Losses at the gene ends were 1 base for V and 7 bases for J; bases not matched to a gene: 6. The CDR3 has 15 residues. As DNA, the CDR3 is TGTGCCACCAGCAGAGTACTAGCGGGAGCGGGAGAGCAGTACTTC. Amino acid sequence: CATSRVLAGAGEQYF. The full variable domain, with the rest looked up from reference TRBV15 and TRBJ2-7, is DAMVIQNPRYQVTQFGKPVTLSCSQTLNHNVMYWYQQKSSQAPKLLFHYYDKDFNNEADTPDNFQSRRPNTSFCFLDIRSPGLGDTAMYLCATSRVLAGAGEQYFGPGTRLTVT.